These 30 T cell receptor beta chains originate from one sample sequenced in a study of blood T cell repertoires in COVID-19. Sequencing was performed with immunoSEQ multiplex PCR; in TCRdb, only in-frame clones are kept and a portion is missing. The sample contains some 280,000 clones, about 85% of which appear only once. The sequencing sample was made of peripheral blood. These receptor sequences come from a woman between 45 and 60 years old with active or convalescent COVID-19.

The CDR3 nucleotides are TGTGCCAGCATTACAGGGTTGGTAGGCTATGGCTACACCTTC. This gives the protein CASITGLVGYGYTF. This chain links TRBV6-5 with TRBJ1-2, with D perhaps matching TRBD1 (6 bases). The germline CDR1 and CDR2 sequences are MNHEY and SVGAGI. Deletions cut 7 bases from V and 4 bases from J, with 16 bases between. This CDR3 region has 14 residues.

The chain couples TRBV19 to TRBJ2-1, with TRBD2 identical over 7 bases. CDR1 LNHDA and CDR2 SQIVND come from the germline V gene (reference sequence). The CDR3 covers 14 residues. The trim removed 8 bases at V and 9 bases at J, leaving 13 bases unmatched. Here the CDR3 DNA reads TGTGCCAGTGGGATTCCAGGGAGGGCCGCTGAGCAGTTCTTC. Residues: CASGIPGRAAEQFF.

This sequence joins TRBV3-1 (or the pseudogene TRBV3-2) and TRBJ2-7, with 9 nucleotides matching TRBD1. V was pared by 4 bases and J by 9 bases, with 13 bases of the junction left unmatched. The CDR3 is 15 amino acids. Germline V gives CDR1 LGHDT, CDR2 YNNKEL (reference sequence). The CDR3 is CASSPGGTGSSWQYF. The CDR3 coding sequence is TGTGCCAGCAGCCCCGGAGGGACAGGGTCTTCGTGGCAGTACTTC.

The chain has TRBV7-9 and TRBJ2-1; 7 bases fit TRBD1. Trimming removed 4 bases from V and 4 bases from J; junction bases left unmatched: 16. This CDR3 is 18 amino acids long. Germline CDR1 is SEHNR and CDR2 is FQNEAQ (reference sequence). The CDR3 loop reads CASSSELPGQRYYNEQFF. The CDR3 DNA is TGTGCCAGCAGCTCGGAACTCCCGGGACAGCGTTATTACAATGAGCAGTTCTTC.

The CDR3 DNA sequence: TGTGCCAGCGCTTCCTCAGGGGGCTATGGCTACACCTTC. It specifies CASASSGGYGYTF. The chain carries TRBV25-1 and TRBJ1-2; 7 bases line up with TRBD1. Germline V gene sequence: CDR1 MGHDK, CDR2 SYGVNS. Losses at the gene ends were 8 bases for V and 4 bases for J; bases not matched to a gene: 7. The CDR3 loop spans 13 amino acids.

This sequence joins TRBV2 and TRBJ2-2; D remains ambiguous. CDR3 size: 13 residues. Trimming shortened V by 6 bases and J by 2 bases, and 7 bases separated the two germline ends. The germline CDR1 and CDR2 sequences are SNHLY and FYNNEI. The CDR3: CASSLLNTGELFF. CDR3 DNA: TGTGCCAGCAGCCTACTTAACACCGGGGAGCTGTTTTTT. Filled out from reference TRBV2 and TRBJ2-2, the complete variable domain reads EPEVTQTPSHQVTQMGQEVILRCVPISNHLYFYWYRQILGQKVEFLVSFYNNEISEKSEIFDDQFSVERPDGSNFTLKIRSTKLEDSAMYFCASSLLNTGELFFGEGSRLTVL.

The chain joins TRBV12-5 to TRBJ1-5; D is ambiguous. There are 15 residues in the CDR3. Germline CDR1 reads LGHNT; CDR2 reads FRNRAP. The V gene lost 5 bases and the J gene lost 4 bases, with 15 bases spanning the gap. The DNA of the CDR3 is TGTGCTAGTGGTACCTCCGGAGGTACGAATCAGCCCCAGCATTTT. This sequence encodes CASGTSGGTNQPQHF.

The chain uses TRBV11-2 and TRBJ1-1, with 7 bases aligning to TRBD1. Germline CDR1 is SGHAT and CDR2 is FQNNGV. The CDR3 contains 15 residues. The V gene end was trimmed by 2 bases and the J gene end by 0 bases; junction bases not matched to a gene: 3. CDR3 residues: CASSLRGQLNTEAFF. CDR3 nucleotides: TGTGCCAGCAGCTTAAGGGGACAGTTGAACACTGAAGCTTTCTTT.

This sequence joins TRBV3-1 (or the pseudogene TRBV3-2) and TRBJ2-5; D is unresolved. The CDR3 sequence is 13 residues long. From germline, CDR1 is LGHDT and CDR2 YNNKEL (reference sequence). V was pared by 1 base and J by 5 bases, with 8 bases between. CDR3 DNA sequence: TGTGCCAGCAGCCAAGTGGCATTGGAGACCCAGTACTTC. Translated: CASSQVALETQYF.

This chain links TRBV27 with TRBJ1-2; D perhaps matches TRBD1 (6 bases). Trimming took off 6 bases at V and 4 bases at J, with 15 bases between the two ends. The CDR3 totals 14 residues. Germline CDR1 is MNHEY and CDR2 is SMNVEV (reference sequence). The CDR3 sequence: CASSPRGGPYGYTF. The CDR3 nucleotides are TGTGCCAGCAGCCCTCGCGGGGGCCCCTATGGCTACACCTTC.

The chain combines TRBV19 with TRBJ1-1; D is perhaps TRBD1 (6 bases). The germline gives CDR1 LNHDA, CDR2 SQIVND (reference sequence). The CDR3 is 14 amino acids. Trimming took off 6 bases at V and 3 bases at J, with 14 bases between the two ends. CDR3 sequence: CASRPGQRDTEAFF. DNA for the CDR3: TGTGCCAGTAGGCCGGGACAAAGGGACACTGAAGCTTTCTTT.

This clone was counted between two and nine times. The chain has TRBV27 and TRBJ1-5; the D gene is possibly TRBD1 (6 bases). Germline V gene data show CDR1 as MNHEY and CDR2 as SMNVEV (reference sequence). V was trimmed by 2 bases and J by 0 bases, leaving 17 bases between them. The CDR3 consists of 18 residues. CDR3 region: CASSLRARDISSNQPQHF. The CDR3 bases are TGTGCCAGCAGTTTAAGGGCACGGGACATATCTAGCAATCAGCCCCAGCATTTT.

The gene calls are TRBV6-2 or TRBV6-3 and TRBJ1-5; 7 nucleotides line up with TRBD1. The V and J ends lost 2 bases and 6 bases, in that order; junction bases with no gene match: 7. The germline gives CDR1 MNHEY, CDR2 SVGEGT. There are 15 residues in the CDR3. The CDR3 loop reads CASSYEGASFQPQHF. DNA for the CDR3: TGTGCCAGCAGTTACGAGGGGGCTTCATTTCAGCCCCAGCATTTT.

This clone was seen a single time. CDR3 sequence reads: CASSSTGLDQPQHF. The CDR3 region has the DNA TGTGCCAGCAGTTCCACAGGGTTGGATCAGCCCCAGCATTTT. The rearrangement joins TRBV28 to TRBJ1-5; D may be TRBD1 (6 bases). The CDR3 length is 14 residues. Trimming pared 4 bases from V and 5 bases from J, leaving 12 bases between. Per germline, CDR1 MDHEN and CDR2 SYDVKM.

V usage is TRBV6-1 and J usage is TRBJ2-2; TRBD2 matches at 12 bases. Germline CDR1 is MNHNS and CDR2 is SASEGT. The V gene end was trimmed by 2 bases and the J gene end by 3 bases; junction bases not matched to a gene: 4. The CDR3 is 17 amino acids. In nucleotides, the CDR3 is TGTGCCAGCAGTGAACTAGCGGGAGGGCGAGACACCGGGGAGCTGTTTTTT. This codes for CASSELAGGRDTGELFF.

The chain recombines TRBV29-1 with TRBJ2-2, with a weak D call TRBD2 (5 bases). The V gene lost 1 base and the J gene lost 0 bases, with 12 bases spanning the gap. CDR1 SQVTM and CDR2 ANQGSEA come from the germline V gene. The length of the CDR3 is 16 residues. CDR3 in DNA: TGCAGCGTTGAAGTTTTCTCCGGGGCGAACACCGGGGAGCTGTTTTTT. Translating it yields CSVEVFSGANTGELFF.

The rearrangement uses TRBV18 and TRBJ1-5; D unresolved. The V gene lost 3 bases and the J gene lost 2 bases, with 11 bases spanning the gap. The germline V gene encodes CDR1 KGHSH and CDR2 LQKENI. The length of the CDR3 is 15 residues. Here the CDR3 reads CASSPQARGNQPQHF. The CDR3 region has the DNA TGTGCCAGCTCACCCCAGGCGCGGGGCAATCAGCCCCAGCATTTT.

V is TRBV30 and J is TRBJ1-2, with a weak D call TRBD1 (5 bases). The germline V gene has CDR1 GTSNPN and CDR2 SVGIG (reference sequence). V was pared by 8 bases and J by 8 bases, with 27 bases between. There are 15 residues in the CDR3. CDR3 amino acids: CARKDRVKGPRGYTF. The CDR3 nucleotides are TGTGCCCGGAAGGATCGGGTCAAGGGGCCTCGGGGCTACACCTTC.

This chain links TRBV9 with TRBJ1-3; 11 nucleotides agree with TRBD1. The CDR3 length is 19 residues. J was trimmed by 1 base and V by 2 bases; bases with no gene match: 11. Germline CDR1 SGDLS, CDR2 YYNGEE. The CDR3 nucleotides read TGTGCCAGCAGCGTTTCCCCTACCGGGACAGGGGGTTCTGGAAACACCATATATTTT. Protein product: CASSVSPTGTGGSGNTIYF.

In its sample, this clone was seen once. The CDR3 DNA is TGTGCCAGCAGTTTAACGGGGTACACTGAAGCTTTCTTT. This codes for CASSLTGYTEAFF. The chain has TRBV12-3 or TRBV12-4 and TRBJ1-1; no definite D call. V lost 2 bases, J lost 3 bases, and 7 bases lay in between. This CDR3 comprises 13 residues.

This clone was recorded many times. This rearrangement joins TRBV9 to TRBJ2-2; tentatively, D is TRBD2 (5 bases). There are 11 residues in the CDR3. Germline loops: CDR1 SGDLS, CDR2 YYNGEE. The ends were cut back, 7 bases at V and 5 bases at J, with 6 bases in the middle. This CDR3 is CASRGTGELFF. Here the CDR3 DNA reads TGTGCCAGCCGGGGTACCGGGGAGCTGTTTTTT.

The gene calls are TRBV6-1 and TRBJ2-5, with D tentatively TRBD1 (6 bases). Germline CDR1 and CDR2: MNHNS and SASEGT. V dropped 3 bases and J dropped 9 bases, with 17 bases sitting between them. The CDR3 length is 14 residues. CDR3 DNA: TGTGCCAGCAGTGACCTCGAGGCAGGGGCGGCCCAGTACTTC. It codes for CASSDLEAGAAQYF.

This chain links TRBV5-1 with TRBJ2-2; 8 bases agree with TRBD1. V shed 4 bases, J shed 3 bases, and the junction held 5 bases outside the gene matches. Looked up from germline, CDR1 is SGHRS and CDR2 is YFSETQ. CDR3 length equals 15 residues. In nucleotides, the CDR3 is TGCGCCAGCAGCCCCGGACAGGGTCACACCGGGGAGCTGTTTTTT. Translated, it gives CASSPGQGHTGELFF.

The chain combines TRBV6-5 with TRBJ1-2; maybe TRBD1 (6 bases). CDR1 is MNHEY, CDR2 SVGAGI, per germline. Trimming stripped 4 bases from V and 4 bases from J, with 10 bases between. There are 13 residues in the CDR3. CDR3 residues: CASSSRTVYGYTF. CDR3 sequence (DNA): TGTGCCAGCAGTTCCCGGACAGTCTATGGCTACACCTTC.

The gene calls are TRBV7-9 and TRBJ2-4; 7 bases fit TRBD1. The V gene's germline CDR1 is SEHNR and CDR2 FQNEAQ (reference sequence). V dropped 5 bases and J dropped 5; count of bases not matched to a gene: 9. The CDR3 runs to 15 residues. The CDR3 bases are TGTGCCAGCAGCCGAGGGACCGGGACAGAAAACATTCAGTACTTC. Protein product: CASSRGTGTENIQYF.

This chain links TRBV6-1 with TRBJ1-1, with D perhaps TRBD1 (5 bases). Germline CDR1 reads MNHNS; CDR2 reads SASEGT. The CDR3 contains 14 residues. Trimming stripped 3 bases from V and 0 bases from J, with 8 bases between. CDR3 loop: CASSEGPMNTEAFF. The CDR3 DNA follows: TGTGCCAGCAGTGAGGGGCCGATGAACACTGAAGCTTTCTTT.

The chain employs TRBV19 and TRBJ2-7; 7 nucleotides match TRBD1. Per the germline V gene, CDR1 is LNHDA and CDR2 is SQIVND (reference sequence). The CDR3 has 14 residues. V gave up 5 bases and J gave up 1 base; unmatched junction bases: 5. CDR3 nucleotides: TGTGCCAGTAGTCCTTGGGACAGATCCTACGAGCAGTACTTC. As protein: CASSPWDRSYEQYF. The full variable domain, its missing parts supplied by reference TRBV19 and TRBJ2-7, is DGGITQSPKYLFRKEGQNVTLSCEQNLNHDAMYWYRQDPGQGLRLIYYSQIVNDFQKGDIAEGYSVSREKKESFPLTVTSAQKNPTAFYLCASSPWDRSYEQYFGPGTRLTVT.

V is TRBV11-3 and J is TRBJ1-1; D is ambiguous. V was clipped by 3 bases and J by 1 base, with 3 bases between them. From germline, CDR1 is SGHNT and CDR2 YENEEA. This CDR3 has 12 amino acids. The CDR3 nucleotides read TGTGCCAGCAGCTTCGGGAACACTGAAGCTTTCTTT. It codes for CASSFGNTEAFF.

This chain joins TRBV7-9 and TRBJ1-1; TRBD1 matches 7 bases. There are 15 residues in the CDR3. The germline CDR1 and CDR2 sequences are SEHNR and FQNEAQ (reference sequence). V lost 5 bases, J lost 3 bases, and 9 bases stayed unmatched. The CDR3 spells CASSPGQAGDTEAFF. In DNA form, the CDR3 reads TGTGCCAGCAGCCCAGGACAGGCCGGGGACACTGAAGCTTTCTTT.

This CDR3 is CASSESFAGDSSYNSPLHF. The CDR3 nucleotides are TGTGCCAGCAGTGAATCGTTCGCCGGCGACAGCTCCTATAATTCACCCCTCCACTTT. The chain links TRBV6-1 to TRBJ1-6; tentatively, D is TRBD1 (5 bases). There are 19 residues in the CDR3. Trimming removed 2 bases from V and 0 bases from J, with 17 bases in between. The germline CDR1 and CDR2 sequences are MNHNS and SASEGT.